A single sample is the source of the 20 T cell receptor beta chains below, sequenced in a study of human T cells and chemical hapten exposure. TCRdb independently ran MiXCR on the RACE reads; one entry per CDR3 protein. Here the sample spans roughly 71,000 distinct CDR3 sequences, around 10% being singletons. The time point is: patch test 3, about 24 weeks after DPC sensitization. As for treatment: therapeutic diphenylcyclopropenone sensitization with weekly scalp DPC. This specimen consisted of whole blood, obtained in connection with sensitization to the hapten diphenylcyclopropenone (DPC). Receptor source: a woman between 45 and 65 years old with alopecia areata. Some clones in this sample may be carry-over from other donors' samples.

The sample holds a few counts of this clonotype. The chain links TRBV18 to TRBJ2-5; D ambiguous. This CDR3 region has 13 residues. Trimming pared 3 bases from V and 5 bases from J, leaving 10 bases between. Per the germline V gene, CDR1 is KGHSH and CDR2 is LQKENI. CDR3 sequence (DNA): TGTGCCAGCTCACCCGGTCGGGCGGAGACCCAGTACTTC. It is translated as CASSPGRAETQYF.

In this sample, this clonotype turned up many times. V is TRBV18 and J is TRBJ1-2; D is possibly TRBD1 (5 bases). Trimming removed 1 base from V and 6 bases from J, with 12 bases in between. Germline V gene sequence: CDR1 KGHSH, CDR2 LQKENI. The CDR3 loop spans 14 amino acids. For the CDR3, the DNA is TGTGCCAGCTCACCACAATTCCAGGGAAATGGCTACACCTTC. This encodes CASSPQFQGNGYTF.

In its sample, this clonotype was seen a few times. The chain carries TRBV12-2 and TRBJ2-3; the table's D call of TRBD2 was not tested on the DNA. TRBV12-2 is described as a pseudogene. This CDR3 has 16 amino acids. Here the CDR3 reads CASRGTSSGDTDTQYF. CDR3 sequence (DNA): TGTGCAAGTCGTGGGACTAGCTCGGGTGACACAGATACGCAGTATTTT.

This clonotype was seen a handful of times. Here the CDR3 DNA reads TGTGCCAGCAGTTACTCGCCAGAGGGAACCGGGGAGCTGTTTTTT. As protein: CASSYSPEGTGELFF. The chain has TRBV6-5 and TRBJ2-2, with TRBD2 as a possible D gene (5 bases). V lost 0 bases and J lost 5, with 10 bases in between. This CDR3 has 15 amino acids. Germline V CDR1 and CDR2: MNHEY, SVGAGI.

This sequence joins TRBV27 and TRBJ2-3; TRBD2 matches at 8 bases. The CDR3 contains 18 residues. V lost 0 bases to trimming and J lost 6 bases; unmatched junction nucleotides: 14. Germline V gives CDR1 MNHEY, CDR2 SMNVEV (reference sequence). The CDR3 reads CASSLSSTGTSYGDTQYF. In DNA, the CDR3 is TGTGCCAGCAGTTTATCGTCTACCGGGACTAGTTATGGGGATACGCAGTATTTT.

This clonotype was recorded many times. CDR3 in DNA: TGTGCCAGCTCACCCCGGACAGACGATGGCTACACCTTC. Translation: CASSPRTDDGYTF. The V gene is TRBV18, the J gene TRBJ1-2; TRBD1 is a possible D gene (6 bases). In germline, CDR1 is KGHSH, CDR2 LQKENI. This CDR3 comprises 13 residues. V lost 3 bases and J 6 bases, leaving 11 bases between the germline ends. The full variable domain, rest sourced from reference TRBV18 and TRBJ1-2, is NAGVMQNPRHLVRRRGQEARLRCSPMKGHSHVYWYRQLPEEGLKFMVYLQKENIIDESGMPKERFSAEFPKEGPSILRIQQVVRGDSAAYFCASSPRTDDGYTFGSGTRLTVV.

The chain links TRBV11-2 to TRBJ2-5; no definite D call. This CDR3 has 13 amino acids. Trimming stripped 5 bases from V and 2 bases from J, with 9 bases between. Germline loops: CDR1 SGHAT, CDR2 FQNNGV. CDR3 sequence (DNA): TGTGCCAGCAGCCCTCCTTCGCAAGAGACCCAGTACTTC. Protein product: CASSPPSQETQYF.

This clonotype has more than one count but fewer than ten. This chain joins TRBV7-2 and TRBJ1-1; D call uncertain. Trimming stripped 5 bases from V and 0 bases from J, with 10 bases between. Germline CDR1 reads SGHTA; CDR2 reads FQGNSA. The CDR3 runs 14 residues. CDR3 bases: TGTGCCAGCAGCCCTGGGATGATGAACACTGAAGCTTTCTTT. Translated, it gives CASSPGMMNTEAFF. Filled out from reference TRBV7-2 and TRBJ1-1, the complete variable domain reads GAGVSQSPSNKVTEKGKDVELRCDPISGHTALYWYRQSLGQGLEFLIYFQGNSAPDKSGLPSDRFSAERTGGSVSTLTIQRTQQEDSAVYLCASSPGMMNTEAFFGQGTRLTVV.

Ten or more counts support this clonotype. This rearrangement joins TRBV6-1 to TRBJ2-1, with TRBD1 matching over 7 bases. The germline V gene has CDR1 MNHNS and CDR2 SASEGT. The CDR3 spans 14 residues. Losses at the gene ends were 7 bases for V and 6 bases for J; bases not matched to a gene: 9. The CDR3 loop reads CASNWDSSFNEQFF. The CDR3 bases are TGTGCCAGCAACTGGGACAGCTCGTTCAATGAGCAGTTCTTC.

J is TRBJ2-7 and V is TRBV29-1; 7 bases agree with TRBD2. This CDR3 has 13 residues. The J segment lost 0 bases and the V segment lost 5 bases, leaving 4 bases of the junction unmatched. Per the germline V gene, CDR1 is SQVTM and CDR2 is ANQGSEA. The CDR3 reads CSVLADNSYEQYF. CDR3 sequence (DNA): TGCAGCGTTCTAGCGGACAACTCCTACGAGCAGTACTTC.

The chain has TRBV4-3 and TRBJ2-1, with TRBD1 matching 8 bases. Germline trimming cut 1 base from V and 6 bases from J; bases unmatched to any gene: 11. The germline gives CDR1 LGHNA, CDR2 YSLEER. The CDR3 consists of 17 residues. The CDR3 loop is CASSQGSLGQGGNEQFF. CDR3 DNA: TGCGCCAGCAGCCAAGGTTCTTTAGGACAGGGCGGCAATGAGCAGTTCTTC.

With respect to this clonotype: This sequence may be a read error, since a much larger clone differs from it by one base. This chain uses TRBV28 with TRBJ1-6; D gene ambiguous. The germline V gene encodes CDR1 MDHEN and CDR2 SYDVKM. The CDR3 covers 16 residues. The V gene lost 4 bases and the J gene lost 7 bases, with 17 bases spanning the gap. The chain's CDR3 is CASSSAGRGKNSPLHF. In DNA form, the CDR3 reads TGTGCCAGCAGTTCTGCCGGACGGGGAAAGAATTCACCCCTCCACTTT.

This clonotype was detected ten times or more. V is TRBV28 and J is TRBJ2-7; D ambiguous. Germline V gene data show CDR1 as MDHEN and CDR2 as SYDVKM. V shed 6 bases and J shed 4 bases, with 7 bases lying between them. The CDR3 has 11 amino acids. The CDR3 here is CASSEGYEQYF. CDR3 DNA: TGTGCCAGCAGCGAAGGATACGAGCAGTACTTC.

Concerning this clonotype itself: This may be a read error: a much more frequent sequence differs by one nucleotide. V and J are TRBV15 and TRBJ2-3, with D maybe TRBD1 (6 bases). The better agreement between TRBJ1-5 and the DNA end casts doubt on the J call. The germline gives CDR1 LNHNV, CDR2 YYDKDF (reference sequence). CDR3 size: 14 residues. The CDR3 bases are TGTGCCACCAGCTCGCAGGGGCGGGAAGATACGCAGCATTTT. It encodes CATSSQGREDTQHF.

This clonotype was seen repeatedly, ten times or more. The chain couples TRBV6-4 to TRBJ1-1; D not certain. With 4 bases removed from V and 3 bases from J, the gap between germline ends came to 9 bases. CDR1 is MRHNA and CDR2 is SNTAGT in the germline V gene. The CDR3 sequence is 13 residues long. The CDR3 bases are TGTGCCAGCAGTGTCACTTCCGACACTGAAGCTTTCTTT. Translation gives CASSVTSDTEAFF.

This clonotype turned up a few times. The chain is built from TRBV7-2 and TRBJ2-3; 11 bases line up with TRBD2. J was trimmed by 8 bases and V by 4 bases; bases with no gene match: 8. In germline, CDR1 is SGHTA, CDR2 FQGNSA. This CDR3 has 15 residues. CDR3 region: CASSWNLGTSGTQYF. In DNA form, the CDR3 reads TGTGCCAGCAGCTGGAACCTTGGGACTAGCGGTACGCAGTATTTT.

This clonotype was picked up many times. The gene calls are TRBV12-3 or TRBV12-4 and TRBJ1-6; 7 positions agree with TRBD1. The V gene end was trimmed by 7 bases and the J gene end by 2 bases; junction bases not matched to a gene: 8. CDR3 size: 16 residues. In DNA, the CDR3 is TGTGCCAGCACCTACGACAGGGAAACCTATAATTCACCCCTCCACTTT. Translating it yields CASTYDRETYNSPLHF.

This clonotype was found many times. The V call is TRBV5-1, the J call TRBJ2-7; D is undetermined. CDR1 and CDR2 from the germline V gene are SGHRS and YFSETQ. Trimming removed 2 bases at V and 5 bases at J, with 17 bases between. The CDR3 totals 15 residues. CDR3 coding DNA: TGCGCCAGCAGCTTTTTAGGACCCGCGCAGGACGAGCAGTACTTC. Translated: CASSFLGPAQDEQYF.

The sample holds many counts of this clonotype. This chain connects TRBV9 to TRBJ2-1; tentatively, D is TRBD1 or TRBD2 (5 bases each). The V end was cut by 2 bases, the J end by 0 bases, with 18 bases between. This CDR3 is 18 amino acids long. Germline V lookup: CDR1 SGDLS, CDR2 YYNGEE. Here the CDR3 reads CASSVSSGTASSYNEQFF. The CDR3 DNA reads TGTGCCAGCAGCGTGTCCTCAGGGACGGCAAGCTCCTACAATGAGCAGTTCTTC.

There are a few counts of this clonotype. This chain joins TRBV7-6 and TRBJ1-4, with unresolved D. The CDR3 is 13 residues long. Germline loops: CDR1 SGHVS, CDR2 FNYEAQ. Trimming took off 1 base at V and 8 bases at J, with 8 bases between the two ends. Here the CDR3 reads CASSLDPREKLFF. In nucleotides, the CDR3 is TGTGCCAGCAGCTTAGACCCCAGAGAAAAACTGTTTTTT.